One TCR beta chain is described in this entry. The specificity of this receptor is unknown. No much larger clone exists at a distance of one base, and base qualities are not known. This entry is derived from a study of CD8+ T cells in alopecia areata (dated by TCRdb to between 2017 and 2018). For context, the study as a whole: The treated patients took part in an open-label pilot trial in which moderate-to-severe alopecia areata was treated with oral tofacitinib at 5 to 10 mg twice daily. Tofacitinib was administered for 6 to 18 months, and 6 months of follow-up off drug were then conducted to assess delayed response and recurrence. In both human patients and the C3H/HeJ mouse model, the study applied high-throughput TCRbeta sequencing to look at T cell clonal expansion in alopecia areata. In humans, TCRbeta sequencing was performed on scalp tissue and on sorted CD4+ and CD8+ peripheral blood T cells from healthy controls and from patients with patchy or totalis/universalis alopecia areata. Patients on tofacitinib were biopsied at baseline and after 4 and 24 weeks of treatment, and several of the patients also had a later scalp biopsy. Scalp clonality was compared across normal scalp (n=4), patchy alopecia areata scalp (n=8), and alopecia totalis/universalis scalp (n=8). The RNA source kit depended on sample type: the PAXgene miRNA kit for fixed scalp, the miRNeasy kit for PBMCs, and the RNeasy kit for mouse skin. immunoSEQ multiplex PCR using 35 Vbeta forward primers and 13 Jbeta reverse primers was used to amplify TCRbeta CDR3 regions. What the work shows at the level of the full study, not this receptor alone: Shared TCR sequences between patients were less evident than in mice, which may be partly attributable to HLA diversity in the patient population. Compared with normal scalp, lesional scalp had higher clonality and more expanded CD8+ clones, particularly in alopecia totalis/universalis, a pattern that suggests antigenic drive. Resident alphabeta T cells in normal human skin are also sequenced, complicating scalp TCR repertoire analysis, unlike mouse skin dominated by gammadelta T cells.

For CDR1 and CDR2, the germline V gene lists SNHLY and FYNNEI. The CDR3 holds 15 amino acids from the cysteine to the phenylalanine. Just the 45-base CDR3 DNA is kept, in frame starting at base 1. V loses 7 bases of germline sequence and J loses 0 bases, and the interval between the two ends is 13 bases. Library preparation was by the immunoSEQ multiplex PCR assay. To provide template for TCR sequencing, every sample had RNA extracted and reverse transcribed into cDNA. SuperScript III was used to make first-strand cDNA, primed with a 2:1 mix of oligo-dT and random hexamers. Amplification bias was assessed with a synthetic immune receptor repertoire, and residual bias was removed computationally. Under the source paper's analysis protocol: Raw reads were preprocessed to remove errors, and CDR3 was defined by IMGT conventions from the conserved cysteine to phenylalanine. Clonality was calculated as 1 minus Shannon entropy normalized by log2 of the number of productive unique TCRs. Whether scalp clones were CD4 or CD8 was inferred by matching scalp TCRbeta sequences against CD4 and CD8 repertoires sorted from blood. Not all clones reach the TCRdb copy of this immuneACCESS table, which keeps in-frame sequences only. Checked studies attribute under half of the gap to unresolved V genes and leave the rest unexplained. Clone size and V and J calls were adopted from that table, with D and trimming inferred from the DNA. The sample table lists over 7,000 clones, 64% of them with a count of one. Of the sample, about 16% is held by the ten largest clones.

Sample time point, as interpreted from the label and publication: baseline before oral tofacitinib. Peripheral blood and lesional scalp punch biopsies were obtained from patients with alopecia areata. Human scalp biopsies went straight into PAXgene tissue containers for immediate fixation. The sequencing used skin, collected at week 0. The rearranged chain carries TRBV2 and TRBJ2-4; the D gene cannot be named for sure. The TCR was taken from a human donor with alopecia areata. The sequence in DNA is TGTGCCAGCATGGGCGGCCCAGGAGCCAAAAACATTCAGTACTTC. This is translated as CASMGGPGAKNIQYF.